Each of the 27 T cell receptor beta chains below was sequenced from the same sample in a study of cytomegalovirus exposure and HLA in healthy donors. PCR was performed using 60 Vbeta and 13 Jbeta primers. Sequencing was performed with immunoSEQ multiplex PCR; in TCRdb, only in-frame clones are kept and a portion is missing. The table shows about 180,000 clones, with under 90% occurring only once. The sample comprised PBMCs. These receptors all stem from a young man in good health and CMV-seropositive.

The CDR3 DNA is TGTGCCAGTAGTATAAATGCTGGAGGGAACACTGAAGCTTTCTTT. Translating gives CASSINAGGNTEAFF. V and J are TRBV19 and TRBJ1-1; D remains ambiguous. In germline, CDR1 is LNHDA, CDR2 SQIVND (reference sequence). This CDR3 spans 15 amino acids. V was cut by 2 bases and J by 1 base, with 11 bases left in between.

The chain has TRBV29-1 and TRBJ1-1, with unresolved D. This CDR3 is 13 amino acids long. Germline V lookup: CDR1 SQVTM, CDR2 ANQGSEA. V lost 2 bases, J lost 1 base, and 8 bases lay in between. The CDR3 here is CSVEMARNTEAFF. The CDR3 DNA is TGCAGCGTTGAAATGGCCCGGAACACTGAAGCTTTCTTT. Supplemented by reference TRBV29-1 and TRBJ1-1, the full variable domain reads SAVISQKPSRDICQRGTSLTIQCQVDSQVTMMFWYRQQPGQSLTLIATANQGSEATYESGFVIDKFPISRPNLTFSTLTVSNMSPEDSSIYLCSVEMARNTEAFFGQGTRLTVV.

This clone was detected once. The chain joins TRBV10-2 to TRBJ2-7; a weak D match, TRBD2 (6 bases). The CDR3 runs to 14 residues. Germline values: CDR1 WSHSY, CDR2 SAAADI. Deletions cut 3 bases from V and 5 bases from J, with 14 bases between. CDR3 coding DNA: TGCGCCAGCAGTGAACCCGGGAGAGACGACGAGCAGTACTTC. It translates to CASSEPGRDDEQYF.

The CDR3 DNA reads as TGTGCCAGCAGCTCTTATCCAGATGCGGAGGTGGGGGCGGATACGCAGTATTTT. Its protein product is CASSSYPDAEVGADTQYF. This sequence joins TRBV14 and TRBJ2-3; D possibly corresponds to TRBD1 (6 bases). The CDR3 contains 18 residues. Germline V gives CDR1 SGHDN, CDR2 FVKESK. Trimming removed 5 bases at V and 6 bases at J, with 27 bases between.

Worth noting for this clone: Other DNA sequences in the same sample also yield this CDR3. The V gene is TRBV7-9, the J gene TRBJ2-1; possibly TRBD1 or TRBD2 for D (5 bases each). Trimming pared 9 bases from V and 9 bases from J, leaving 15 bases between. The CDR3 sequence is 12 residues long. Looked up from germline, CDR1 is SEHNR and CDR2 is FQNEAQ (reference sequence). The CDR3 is CASSVNRGEQFF. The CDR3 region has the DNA TGTGCCAGTAGCGTTAATAGGGGTGAGCAGTTCTTC.

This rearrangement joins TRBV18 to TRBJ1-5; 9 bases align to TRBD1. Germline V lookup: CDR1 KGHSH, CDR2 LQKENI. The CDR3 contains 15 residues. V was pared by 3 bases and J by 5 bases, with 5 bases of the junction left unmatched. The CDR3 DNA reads TGTGCCAGCTCACCCGGGACAGGGTGGGATCAGCCCCAGCATTTT. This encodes CASSPGTGWDQPQHF.

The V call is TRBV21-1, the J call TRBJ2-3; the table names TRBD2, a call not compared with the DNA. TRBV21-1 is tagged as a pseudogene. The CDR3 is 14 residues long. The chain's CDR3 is CASTRGSGTDTQYF. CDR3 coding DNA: TGTGCCAGCACCCGAGGTAGCGGCACAGATACGCAGTATTTT.

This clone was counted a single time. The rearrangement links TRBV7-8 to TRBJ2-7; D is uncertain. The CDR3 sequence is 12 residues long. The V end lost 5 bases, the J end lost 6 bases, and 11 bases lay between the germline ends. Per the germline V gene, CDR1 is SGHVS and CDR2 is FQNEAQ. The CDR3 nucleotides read TGTGCCAGCAGCCAGATGACGGGCGAGCAGTACTTC. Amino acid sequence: CASSQMTGEQYF.

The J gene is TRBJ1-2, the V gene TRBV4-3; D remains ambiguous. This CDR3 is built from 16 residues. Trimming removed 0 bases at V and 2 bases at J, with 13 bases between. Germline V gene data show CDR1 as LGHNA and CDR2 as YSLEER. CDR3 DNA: TGCGCCAGCAGCCAAGATGGTCTGGAGCGGAACTATGGCTACACCTTC. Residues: CASSQDGLERNYGYTF.

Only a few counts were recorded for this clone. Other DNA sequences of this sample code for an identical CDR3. The CDR3 spells CASSLGGGEQYF. The CDR3 DNA reads as TGTGCCAGCAGCTTAGGGGGGGGAGAGCAGTACTTC. The chain is built from TRBV7-9 and TRBJ2-7, with 7 bases aligning to TRBD2. Germline V gene data show CDR1 as SEHNR and CDR2 as FQNEAQ (reference sequence). This CDR3 region has 12 residues. The junction had 1 base not matched to a gene; V was cut back by 1 base and J by 7 bases.

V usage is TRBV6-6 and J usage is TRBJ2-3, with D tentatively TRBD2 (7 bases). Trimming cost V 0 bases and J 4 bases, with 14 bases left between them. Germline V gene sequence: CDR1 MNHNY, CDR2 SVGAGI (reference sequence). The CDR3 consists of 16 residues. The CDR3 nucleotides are TGTGCCAGCAGTTACTCGTCAACGGGGGGCCCAGATACGCAGTATTTT. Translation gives CASSYSSTGGPDTQYF.

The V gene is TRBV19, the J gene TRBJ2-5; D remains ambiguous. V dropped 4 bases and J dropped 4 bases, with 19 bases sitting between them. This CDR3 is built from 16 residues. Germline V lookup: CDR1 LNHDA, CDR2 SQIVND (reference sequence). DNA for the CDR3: TGTGCCAGTAGTAACCACCGGGTTGAAGAGCGAGAGACCCAGTACTTC. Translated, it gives CASSNHRVEERETQYF.

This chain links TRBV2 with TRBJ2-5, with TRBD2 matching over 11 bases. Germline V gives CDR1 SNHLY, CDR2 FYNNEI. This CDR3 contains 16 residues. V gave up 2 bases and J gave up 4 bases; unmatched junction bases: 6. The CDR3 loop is CASSENSGGARETQYF. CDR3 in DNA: TGTGCCAGCAGTGAAAATAGCGGGGGGGCGAGAGAGACCCAGTACTTC.

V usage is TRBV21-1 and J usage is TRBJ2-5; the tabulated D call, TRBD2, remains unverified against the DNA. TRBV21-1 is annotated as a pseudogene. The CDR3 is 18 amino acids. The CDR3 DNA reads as TGTGCCAGCAGCAAAGGCGAGCTAGCGGGAGAGAGGGCGGAGACCCAGTACTTC. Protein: CASSKGELAGERAETQYF.

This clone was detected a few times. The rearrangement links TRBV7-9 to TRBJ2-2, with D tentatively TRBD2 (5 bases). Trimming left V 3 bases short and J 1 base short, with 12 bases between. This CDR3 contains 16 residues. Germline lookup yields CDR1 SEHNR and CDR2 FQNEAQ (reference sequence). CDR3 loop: CASSFVAGMNTGELFF. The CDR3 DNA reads TGTGCCAGCAGCTTTGTAGCCGGGATGAACACCGGGGAGCTGTTTTTT.

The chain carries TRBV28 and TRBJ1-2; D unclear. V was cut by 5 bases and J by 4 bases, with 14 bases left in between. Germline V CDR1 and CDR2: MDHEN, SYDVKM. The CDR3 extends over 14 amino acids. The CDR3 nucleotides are TGTGCCAGCAGTGATCCCTGGGAGGGCTATGGCTACACCTTC. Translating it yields CASSDPWEGYGYTF.

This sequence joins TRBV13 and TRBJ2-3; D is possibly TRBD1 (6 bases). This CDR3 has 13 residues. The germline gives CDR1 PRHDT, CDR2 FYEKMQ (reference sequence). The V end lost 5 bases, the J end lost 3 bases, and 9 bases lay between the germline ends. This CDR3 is CASSRQDTDTQYF. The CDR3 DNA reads TGTGCCAGCAGCCGACAGGATACAGATACGCAGTATTTT.

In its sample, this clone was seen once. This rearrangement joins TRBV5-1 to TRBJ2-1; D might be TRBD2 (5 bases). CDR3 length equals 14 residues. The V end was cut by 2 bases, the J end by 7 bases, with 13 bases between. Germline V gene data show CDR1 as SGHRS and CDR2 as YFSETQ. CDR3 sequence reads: CASSFDLGGNEQFF. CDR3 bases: TGCGCCAGCAGCTTTGATTTAGGCGGGAATGAGCAGTTCTTC.

CDR3 sequence reads: CARSELTGRYRNYGYTF. CDR3 sequence (DNA): TGTGCCAGATCGGAACTGACAGGGAGGTATCGTAACTATGGCTACACCTTC. J is TRBJ1-2 and V is TRBV7-3; the match to TRBD1 covers 7 bases. The CDR3 length is 17 residues. Germline CDR1 SGHTA, CDR2 FQGTGA. The ends lost 9 bases at V and 1 base at J; junction bases unmatched: 17.

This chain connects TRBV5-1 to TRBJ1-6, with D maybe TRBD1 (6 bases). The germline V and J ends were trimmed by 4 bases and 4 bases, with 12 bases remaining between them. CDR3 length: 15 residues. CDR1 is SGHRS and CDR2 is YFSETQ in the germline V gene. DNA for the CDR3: TGCGCCAGCAGCCCGCGGACAGCTTATAATTCACCCCTCCACTTT. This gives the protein CASSPRTAYNSPLHF.

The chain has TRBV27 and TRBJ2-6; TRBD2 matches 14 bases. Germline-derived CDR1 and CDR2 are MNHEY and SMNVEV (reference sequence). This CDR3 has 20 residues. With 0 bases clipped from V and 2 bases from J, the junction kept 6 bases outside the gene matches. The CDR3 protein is CASSLSTSGGAGTGANVLTF. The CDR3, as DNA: TGTGCCAGCAGTTTATCGACTAGCGGGGGGGCTGGGACTGGGGCCAACGTCCTGACTTTC.

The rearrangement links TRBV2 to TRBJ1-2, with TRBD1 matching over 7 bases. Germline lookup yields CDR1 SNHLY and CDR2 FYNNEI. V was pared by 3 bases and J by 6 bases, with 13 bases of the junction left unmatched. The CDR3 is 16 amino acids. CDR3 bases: TGTGCCAGCAGTGAGGTAACTGGACAGGAGGAAAATGGCTACACCTTC. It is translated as CASSEVTGQEENGYTF.

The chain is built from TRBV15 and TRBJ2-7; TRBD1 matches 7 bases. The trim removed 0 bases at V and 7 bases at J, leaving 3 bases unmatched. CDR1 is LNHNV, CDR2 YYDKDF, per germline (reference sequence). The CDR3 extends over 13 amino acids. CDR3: CATSRDQDREQYF. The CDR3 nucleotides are TGTGCCACCAGCAGAGATCAGGACAGGGAGCAGTACTTC. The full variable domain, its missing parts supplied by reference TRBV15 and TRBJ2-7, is DAMVIQNPRYQVTQFGKPVTLSCSQTLNHNVMYWYQQKSSQAPKLLFHYYDKDFNNEADTPDNFQSRRPNTSFCFLDIRSPGLGDTAMYLCATSRDQDREQYFGPGTRLTVT.

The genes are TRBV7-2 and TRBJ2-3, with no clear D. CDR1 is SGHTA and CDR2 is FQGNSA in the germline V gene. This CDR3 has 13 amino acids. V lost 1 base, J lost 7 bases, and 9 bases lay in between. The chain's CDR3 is CASSLGSLNTQYF. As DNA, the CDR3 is TGTGCCAGCAGCTTAGGCTCCCTAAATACGCAGTATTTT. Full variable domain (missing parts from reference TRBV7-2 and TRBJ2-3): GAGVSQSPSNKVTEKGKDVELRCDPISGHTALYWYRQSLGQGLEFLIYFQGNSAPDKSGLPSDRFSAERTGGSVSTLTIQRTQQEDSAVYLCASSLGSLNTQYFGPGTRLTVL.

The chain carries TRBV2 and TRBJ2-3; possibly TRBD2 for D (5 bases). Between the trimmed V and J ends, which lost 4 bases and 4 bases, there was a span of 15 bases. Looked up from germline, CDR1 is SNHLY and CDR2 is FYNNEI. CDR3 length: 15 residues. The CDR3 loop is CASSGISGSADTQYF. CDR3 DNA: TGTGCCAGCAGTGGGATATCGGGGAGCGCAGATACGCAGTATTTT.

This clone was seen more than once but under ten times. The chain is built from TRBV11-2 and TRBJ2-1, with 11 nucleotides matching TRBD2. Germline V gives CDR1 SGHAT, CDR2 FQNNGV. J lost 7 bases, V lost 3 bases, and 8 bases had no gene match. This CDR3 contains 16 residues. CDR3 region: CASSFLAGGSANEQFF. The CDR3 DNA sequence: TGTGCCAGCAGCTTCTTAGCGGGAGGGTCGGCGAATGAGCAGTTCTTC.

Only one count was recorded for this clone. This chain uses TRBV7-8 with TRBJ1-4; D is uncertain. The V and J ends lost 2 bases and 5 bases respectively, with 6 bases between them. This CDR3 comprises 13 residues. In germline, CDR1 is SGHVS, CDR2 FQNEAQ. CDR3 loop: CASSLRSNEKLFF. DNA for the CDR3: TGTGCCAGCAGCTTAAGGAGCAATGAAAAACTGTTTTTT.